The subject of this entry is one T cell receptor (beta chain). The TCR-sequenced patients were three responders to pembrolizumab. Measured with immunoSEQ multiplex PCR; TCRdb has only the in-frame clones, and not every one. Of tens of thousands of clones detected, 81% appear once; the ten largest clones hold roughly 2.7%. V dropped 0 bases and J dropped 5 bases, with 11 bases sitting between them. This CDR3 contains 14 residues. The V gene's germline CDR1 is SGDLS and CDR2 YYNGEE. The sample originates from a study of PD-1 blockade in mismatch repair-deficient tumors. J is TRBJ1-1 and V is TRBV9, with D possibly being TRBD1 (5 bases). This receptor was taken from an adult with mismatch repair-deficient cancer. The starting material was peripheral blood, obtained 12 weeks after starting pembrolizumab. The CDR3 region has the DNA TGTGCCAGCAGCGTAGGAGGGGTGAGGACTGAAGCTTTCTTT. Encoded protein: CASSVGGVRTEAFF.